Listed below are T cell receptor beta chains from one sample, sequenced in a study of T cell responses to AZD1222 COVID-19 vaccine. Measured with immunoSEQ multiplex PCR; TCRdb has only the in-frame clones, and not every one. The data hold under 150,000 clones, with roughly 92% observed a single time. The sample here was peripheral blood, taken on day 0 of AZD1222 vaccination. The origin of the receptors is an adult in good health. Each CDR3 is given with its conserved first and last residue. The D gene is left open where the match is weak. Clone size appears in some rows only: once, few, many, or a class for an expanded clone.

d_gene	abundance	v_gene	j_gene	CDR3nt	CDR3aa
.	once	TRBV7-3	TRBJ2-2	TGTGCCAGCAGCCTGACGGTGAACACCGGGGAGCTGTTTTTT	CASSLTVNTGELFF
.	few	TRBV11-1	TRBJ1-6	TGTGCCAGCAGCCGTTTAGGGGGGGCACCCCTCCACTTT	CASSRLGGAPLHF
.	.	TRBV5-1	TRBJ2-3	TGCGCCAGCAGCTTCCGGGACGTTGTCACAGATACGCAGTATTTT	CASSFRDVVTDTQYF
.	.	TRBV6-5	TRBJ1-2	TGTGCCAGCAGCCACCGGGCCCGCTATGGCTACACCTTC	CASSHRARYGYTF
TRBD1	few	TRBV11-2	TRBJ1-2	TGTGCCAGCAGCTTTCGGACAGGGGGTTTTGGCTACACCTTC	CASSFRTGGFGYTF
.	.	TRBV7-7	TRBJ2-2	TGTGCCAGCAGCTTAAACTGGTGGTCGGGACAAGGGAACACCGGGGAGCTGTTTTTT	CASSLNWWSGQGNTGELFF
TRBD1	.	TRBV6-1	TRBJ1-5	TGTGCCAGCAGTGATCCGGGACAGGGCGGTCAGCATTTT	CASSDPGQGGQHF
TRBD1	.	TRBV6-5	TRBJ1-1	TGTGCCAGCAGTTACACACAGGGGGCTGGAACTGAAGCTTTCTTT	CASSYTQGAGTEAFF
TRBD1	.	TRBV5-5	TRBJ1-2	TGTGCCAGCAGCTTGCTCCCTGGGACAGCAAGATATGGCTACACCTTC	CASSLLPGTARYGYTF
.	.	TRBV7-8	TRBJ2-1	TGTGCCAGCAGCTTAGCGGGGCGATCCTACAATGAGCAGTTCTTC	CASSLAGRSYNEQFF
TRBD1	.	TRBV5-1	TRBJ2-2	TGCGCCAGCAGCAGCCGGGACAGGAGATCAAGCGGGGAGCTGTTTTTT	CASSSRDRRSSGELFF
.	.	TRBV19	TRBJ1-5	TGTGCCAGCACGACGATTTCCCCTAGCAATCAGCCCCAGCATTTT	CASTTISPSNQPQHF
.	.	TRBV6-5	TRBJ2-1	TGTGCCAGCATCATGAAAACCGGCTACAATGAGCAGTTCTTC	CASIMKTGYNEQFF
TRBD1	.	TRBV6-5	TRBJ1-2	TGTGCCAGCAGTTACTCGGGACAGGCCGATGGCTACACCTTC	CASSYSGQADGYTF
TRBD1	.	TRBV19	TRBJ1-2	TGTGCCAGTAGTATGGGGGTCCGGAGGGACAGGGCATATGGCTACACCTTC	CASSMGVRRDRAYGYTF
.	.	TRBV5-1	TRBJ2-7	TGCGCCAGCAGCTTGGTGTCTTACGAGCAGTACTTC	CASSLVSYEQYF
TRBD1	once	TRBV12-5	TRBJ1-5	TGTGCTAGTTCTCAGGGTAGGCGGGGACAGGGTTTCAATCAGCCCCAGCATTTT	CASSQGRRGQGFNQPQHF
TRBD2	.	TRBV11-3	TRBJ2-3	TGTGCCAGCAGCTTATCGCGGGGGGGCCGGCATACGCAGTATTTT	CASSLSRGGRHTQYF
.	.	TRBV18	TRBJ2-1	TGTGCCAGCTCACCACCCGGAGGGGGGTCCTACAATGAGCAGTTCTTC	CASSPPGGGSYNEQFF
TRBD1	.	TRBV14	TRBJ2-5	TGTGCCAGCAGCGACAGGGGGCTGGGTGAGACCCAGTACTTC	CASSDRGLGETQYF
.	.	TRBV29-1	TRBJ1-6	TGCAGCGCTAGGGAGACAGGAGGATCACCCCTCCACTTT	CSARETGGSPLHF
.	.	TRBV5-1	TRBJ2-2	TGCGCCAGCAGCGTCGGCAGGAACACCGGGGAGCTGTTTTTT	CASSVGRNTGELFF
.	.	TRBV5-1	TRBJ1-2	TGCGCCAGCAGCTTGGAAGGAGGGACACCCATCCACCAGAACTATGGCTACACCTTC	CASSLEGGTPIHQNYGYTF
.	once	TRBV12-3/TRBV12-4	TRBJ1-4	TGTGCCAGCAGACTCGGACAGCTCGAAAAACTGTTTTTT	CASRLGQLEKLFF
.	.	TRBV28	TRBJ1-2	TGTGCCAGCAGCTTCTTGCGAGGGGGTAACTATGGCTACACCTTC	CASSFLRGGNYGYTF
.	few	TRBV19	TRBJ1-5	TGTGCCAGTAGGAGAGGGTTTAATCAGCCCCAGCATTTT	CASRRGFNQPQHF
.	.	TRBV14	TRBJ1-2	TGTGCCAGCAGCCCCTCGATAGCTAACTATGGCTACACCTTC	CASSPSIANYGYTF
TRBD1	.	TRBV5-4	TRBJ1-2	TGTGCCAGCAGGGGAGAGGACAGGGGTCCCGGCTACACCTTC	CASRGEDRGPGYTF
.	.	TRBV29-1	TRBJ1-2	TGCAGCGATGCAGGGTCGGGGGATGGCTACACCTTC	CSDAGSGDGYTF
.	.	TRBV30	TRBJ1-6	TGTGCCTGGAGACTAAGTGGGGAAAGGACACCCCTCCACTTT	CAWRLSGERTPLHF
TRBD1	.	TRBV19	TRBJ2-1	TGTGCCAGCGGTACGACAGGGCGGTCCTACAATGAGCAGTTCTTC	CASGTTGRSYNEQFF
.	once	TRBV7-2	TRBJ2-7	TGTGCCAGCAGCTTAGGGGCAGGGCTTAGCAACGAGCAGTACTTC	CASSLGAGLSNEQYF
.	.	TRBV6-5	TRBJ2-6	TGTGCCAGCAGTCGCTCAAGGGCTGGGGCCAACGTCCTGACTTTC	CASSRSRAGANVLTF